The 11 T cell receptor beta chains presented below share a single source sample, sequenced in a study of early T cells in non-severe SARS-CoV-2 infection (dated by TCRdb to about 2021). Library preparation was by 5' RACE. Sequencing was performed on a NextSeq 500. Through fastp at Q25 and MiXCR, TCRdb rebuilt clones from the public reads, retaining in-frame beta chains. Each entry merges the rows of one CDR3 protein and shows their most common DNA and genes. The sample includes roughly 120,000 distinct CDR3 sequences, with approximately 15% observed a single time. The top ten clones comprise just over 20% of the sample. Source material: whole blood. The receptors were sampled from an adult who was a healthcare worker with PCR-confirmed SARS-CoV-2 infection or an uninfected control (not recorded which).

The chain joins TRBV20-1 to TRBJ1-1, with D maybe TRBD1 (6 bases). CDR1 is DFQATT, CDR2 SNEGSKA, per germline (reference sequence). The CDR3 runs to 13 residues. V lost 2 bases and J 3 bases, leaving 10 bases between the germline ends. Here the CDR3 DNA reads TGCAGTGCTAGACAGGGGATCGACACTGAAGCTTTCTTT. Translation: CSARQGIDTEAFF.

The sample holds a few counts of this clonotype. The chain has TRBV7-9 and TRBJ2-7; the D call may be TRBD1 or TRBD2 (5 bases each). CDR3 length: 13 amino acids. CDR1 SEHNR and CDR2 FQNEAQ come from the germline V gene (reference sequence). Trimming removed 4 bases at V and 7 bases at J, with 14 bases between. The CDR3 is CASSSGSSGEQYF. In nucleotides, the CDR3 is TGTGCCAGCAGCTCGGGGTCCTCAGGGGAGCAGTACTTC.

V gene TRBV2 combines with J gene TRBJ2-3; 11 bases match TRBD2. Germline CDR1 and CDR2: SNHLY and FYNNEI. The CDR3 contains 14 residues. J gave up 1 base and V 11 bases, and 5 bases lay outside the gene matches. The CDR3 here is CARKTSGGTDTQYF. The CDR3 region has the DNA TGTGCCCGAAAGACTAGCGGGGGCACAGATACGCAGTATTTT.

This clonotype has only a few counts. CDR3 nucleotides: TGTGCCATCAGTGAGTTGGCAGGGAACACTGAAGCTTTCTTT. Translation: CAISELAGNTEAFF. The chain combines TRBV10-3 with TRBJ1-1; D call uncertain. From germline, CDR1 is ENHRY and CDR2 SYGVKD. The CDR3 totals 14 residues. V shed 1 base and J shed 1 base, with 7 bases lying between them.

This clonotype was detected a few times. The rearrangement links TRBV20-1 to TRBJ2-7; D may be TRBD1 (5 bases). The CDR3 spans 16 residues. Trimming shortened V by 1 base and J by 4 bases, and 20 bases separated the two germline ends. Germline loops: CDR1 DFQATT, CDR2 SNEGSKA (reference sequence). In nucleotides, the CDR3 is TGCAGTGCTAGAGGTCGCGACAGAGATTTAACTTACGAGCAGTACTTC. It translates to CSARGRDRDLTYEQYF.

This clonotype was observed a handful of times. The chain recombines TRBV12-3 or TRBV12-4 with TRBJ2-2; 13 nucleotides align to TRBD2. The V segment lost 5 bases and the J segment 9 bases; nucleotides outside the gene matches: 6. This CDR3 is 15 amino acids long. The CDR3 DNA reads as TGTGCCAGCAGTGAGACTAGCGGGGGGCACCGGGAGCTGTTTTTT. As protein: CASSETSGGHRELFF.

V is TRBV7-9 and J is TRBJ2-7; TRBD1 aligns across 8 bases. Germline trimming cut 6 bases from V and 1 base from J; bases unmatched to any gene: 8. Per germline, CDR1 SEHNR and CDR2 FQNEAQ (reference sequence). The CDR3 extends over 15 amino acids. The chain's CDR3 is CASRTGTGSSYEQYF. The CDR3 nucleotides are TGTGCCAGCAGAACCGGGACAGGCTCGTCCTACGAGCAGTACTTC.

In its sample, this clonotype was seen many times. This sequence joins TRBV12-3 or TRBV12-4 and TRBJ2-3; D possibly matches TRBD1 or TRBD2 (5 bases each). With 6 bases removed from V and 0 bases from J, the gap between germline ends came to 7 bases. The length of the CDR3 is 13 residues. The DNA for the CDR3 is TGTGCCAGCAGCCGGGACAGCACAGATACGCAGTATTTT. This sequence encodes CASSRDSTDTQYF.

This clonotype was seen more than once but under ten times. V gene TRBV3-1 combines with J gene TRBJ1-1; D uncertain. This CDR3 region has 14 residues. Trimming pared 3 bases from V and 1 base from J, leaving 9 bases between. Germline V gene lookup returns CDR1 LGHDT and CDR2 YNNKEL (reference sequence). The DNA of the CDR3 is TGTGCCAGCAGCCATAACCAAGGGAACACTGAAGCTTTCTTT. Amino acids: CASSHNQGNTEAFF.

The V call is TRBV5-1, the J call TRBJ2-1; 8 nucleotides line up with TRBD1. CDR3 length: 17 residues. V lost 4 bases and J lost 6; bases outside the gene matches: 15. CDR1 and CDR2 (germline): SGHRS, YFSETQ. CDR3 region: CASSVAAGGTPRNEQFF. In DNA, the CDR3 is TGCGCCAGCAGCGTAGCTGCAGGGGGCACTCCTCGCAATGAGCAGTTCTTC.

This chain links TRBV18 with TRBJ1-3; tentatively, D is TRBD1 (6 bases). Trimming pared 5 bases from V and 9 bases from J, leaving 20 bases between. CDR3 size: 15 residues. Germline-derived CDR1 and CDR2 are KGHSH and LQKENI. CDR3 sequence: CASSSVAGDAATIYF. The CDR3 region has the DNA TGTGCCAGCTCATCCGTGGCAGGGGACGCGGCCACCATATATTTT.